The T cell receptor beta chain described here comes from a study of CD8 T cells in ankylosing spondylitis. Germline trimming cut 4 bases from V and 5 bases from J; bases unmatched to any gene: 9. Germline CDR1 LNHDA, CDR2 SQIVND (reference sequence). This CDR3 spans 15 amino acids. This clonotype appeared once. The antigen is unknown. Whole-study findings and limits: Enrichment of disease-linked clones was reportedly significant in matched ankylosing spondylitis synovial fluid. For ankylosing spondylitis blood, a TCR beta motif of under ten highly homologous variants appeared characteristic. Within peripheral blood, clones linked to disease were CD8+ and relatively rare.

5'-RACE, quantitative and with molecular barcodes, yielded the TCR beta libraries. TCRdb analysed the 5' RACE reads with MiXCR anew, one entry per CDR3 protein. The sample contains 90,000 to 120,000 distinct CDR3 sequences, about 24% of which appear only once. The sequencing input was synovial fluid, either unsorted or a sorted T cell fraction (not recorded which). The chain links TRBV19 to TRBJ2-5; 8 nucleotides agree with TRBD2. This TCR was sampled from a male donor with ankylosing spondylitis. The DNA for the CDR3 is TGTGCCAGTAGTACGCCTCGGGGGGGCGCGGAGACCCAGTACTTC. It specifies CASSTPRGGAETQYF.